This paragraph reports one T cell receptor (beta chain). What it binds is unknown. The data are from a study of shared clonotypes between healthy human individuals. Findings and caveats of the study: Shared clonotypes across all four donors exceeded non-shared ones in generation probability.

Generated by immunoSEQ multiplex PCR, the TCRdb table keeps only in-frame clones and is missing some. This table holds under 2.5 million clones, just under 95% found once. Per germline, CDR1 ENHRY and CDR2 SYGVKD. The CDR3 is made up of 14 amino acids. The ends lost 4 bases at V and 3 bases at J; junction bases unmatched: 1. Sequenced sample: naive CD4+ T cells from PBMCs. Subset: CD45RA+ positively selected. The chain is built from TRBV10-3 and TRBJ2-1, with 9 bases that match TRBD1. This receptor was obtained from a man aged 18 to 29 in good health. Some clones in this sample may be carry-over from other donors' samples. This CDR3 is CAISGGQGYNEQFF. CDR3 in DNA: TGTGCCATCAGTGGGGGACAGGGCTACAATGAGCAGTTCTTC.